This entry lists 6 T cell receptor beta chains sequenced from one sample in a study of early T cells in non-severe SARS-CoV-2 infection. MiXCR, run by TCRdb on the 5' RACE reads, gives a single entry per CDR3 protein. Among around 55,000 distinct CDR3 sequences listed, 6.5% to 7.5% were seen once. The sequences come from whole blood, collected at baseline. The receptors were sampled from an adult who was a healthcare worker with PCR-confirmed SARS-CoV-2 infection or an uninfected control (not recorded which).

The chain carries TRBV6-2 or TRBV6-3 and TRBJ2-3, with no clear D. The CDR3 contains 14 residues. V was clipped by 8 bases and J by 3 bases, with 15 bases between them. Germline CDR1 and CDR2: MNHEY and SVGEGT. The CDR3 DNA is TGTGCCAGCTCCGCCGGCTTATCTACAGATACGCAGTATTTT. Translated, it gives CASSAGLSTDTQYF.

The sample holds a few counts of this clonotype. The chain has TRBV20-1 and TRBJ2-1; weak D call: TRBD2 (7 bases). Trimming pared 3 bases from V and 3 bases from J, leaving 18 bases between. The CDR3 totals 16 residues. Germline assignment: CDR1 DFQATT and CDR2 SNEGSKA (reference sequence). The CDR3 sequence is CSASSLGGGIYNEQFF. DNA for the CDR3: TGCAGTGCTAGTTCTTTAGGGGGGGGAATCTACAATGAGCAGTTCTTC.

This clonotype appeared a few times. This CDR3 is CASSYARTDEKLFF. CDR3 bases: TGTGCCAGCAGTTACGCCCGGACCGATGAAAAACTGTTTTTT. This chain uses TRBV6-5 with TRBJ1-4; D is unresolved. Germline V lookup: CDR1 MNHEY, CDR2 SVGAGI. This CDR3 region has 14 residues. V was cut by 2 bases and J by 6 bases, with 10 bases left in between.

There are a few counts of this clonotype. The chain has TRBV5-5 and TRBJ1-2; 11 nucleotides match TRBD1. V was clipped by 4 bases and J by 4 bases; unmatched bases: 0. CDR1 and CDR2 (germline): SGHKS, YYEKEE (reference sequence). The CDR3 spans 13 residues. The CDR3 DNA reads as TGTGCCAGCAGCGGGACAGGGGGCTATGGCTACACCTTC. Protein product: CASSGTGGYGYTF.

In its sample, this clonotype was seen many times. The CDR3 nucleotides read TGTGCCAGCAGGCGCGGTAGGGACACTGAAGCTTTCTTT. Translation: CASRRGRDTEAFF. J is TRBJ1-1 and V is TRBV28; no firm D call. The CDR3 length is 13 residues. Trimming left V 6 bases short and J 3 bases short, with 11 bases between. In germline, CDR1 is MDHEN, CDR2 SYDVKM.

This clonotype was recorded many times. J is TRBJ1-5 and V is TRBV27; D gene unclear. The germline V gene encodes CDR1 MNHEY and CDR2 SMNVEV (reference sequence). This CDR3 region has 13 residues. Deletions cut 6 bases from V and 0 bases from J, with 6 bases between. Here the CDR3 reads CASSHLSNQPQHF. CDR3 DNA: TGTGCCAGCAGCCACCTTAGCAATCAGCCCCAGCATTTT.